The clone carrying this T cell receptor (beta chain) was recorded a few times. Antigen unknown. After 5'RACE with constant-segment primers, TCR alpha and TCR beta cDNA libraries carrying sample barcodes and UMIs were obtained. A single record per CDR3 protein comes from TCRdb applying MiXCR to the 5' RACE reads. The sample holds 150,000 to 200,000 distinct CDR3 sequences, roughly 11% seen once. This sample is part of a study of T-cell memory formation after mild COVID-19. Turning to the study itself: TCR clusters were mostly donor specific. Study-level results: There was a balanced CD4/CD8 profile in clones contracting day 15 to 85, and later expanders leaned CD4+. Contracting CD4+ clones were located mainly in CM and EM, and CD8+ clones in EMRA.

The CDR3 totals 14 residues. CDR1 and CDR2 (germline): MNHEY, SVGAGI. V lost 5 bases, J lost 3 bases, and 11 bases lay in between. The material sequenced was PBMCs or a T cell subset sorted from them (not recorded which). The TCR originated in a man aged 18 to 30 who had mild COVID-19 (a few samples of this study predate the infection). Cell type and time point are not known. The V gene is TRBV6-5, the J gene TRBJ1-3; D is uncertain. This chain's CDR3 is CASSPQWDGNTIYF. In DNA form, the CDR3 reads TGTGCCAGCAGTCCCCAGTGGGATGGAAACACCATATATTTT.